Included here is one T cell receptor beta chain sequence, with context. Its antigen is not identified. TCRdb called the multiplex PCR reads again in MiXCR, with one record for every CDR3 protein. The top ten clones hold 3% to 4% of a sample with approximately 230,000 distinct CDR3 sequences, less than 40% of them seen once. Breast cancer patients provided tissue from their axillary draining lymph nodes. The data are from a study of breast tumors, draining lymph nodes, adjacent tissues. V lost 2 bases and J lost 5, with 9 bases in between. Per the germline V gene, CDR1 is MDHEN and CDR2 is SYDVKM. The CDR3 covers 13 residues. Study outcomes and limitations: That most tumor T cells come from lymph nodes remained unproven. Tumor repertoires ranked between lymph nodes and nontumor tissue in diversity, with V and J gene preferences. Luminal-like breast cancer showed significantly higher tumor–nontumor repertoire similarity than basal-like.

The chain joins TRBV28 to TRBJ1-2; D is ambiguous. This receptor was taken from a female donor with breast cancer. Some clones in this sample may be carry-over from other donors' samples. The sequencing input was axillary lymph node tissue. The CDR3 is CASSLETPYGYTF. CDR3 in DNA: TGTGCCAGCAGTTTAGAGACTCCGTATGGCTACACCTTC.